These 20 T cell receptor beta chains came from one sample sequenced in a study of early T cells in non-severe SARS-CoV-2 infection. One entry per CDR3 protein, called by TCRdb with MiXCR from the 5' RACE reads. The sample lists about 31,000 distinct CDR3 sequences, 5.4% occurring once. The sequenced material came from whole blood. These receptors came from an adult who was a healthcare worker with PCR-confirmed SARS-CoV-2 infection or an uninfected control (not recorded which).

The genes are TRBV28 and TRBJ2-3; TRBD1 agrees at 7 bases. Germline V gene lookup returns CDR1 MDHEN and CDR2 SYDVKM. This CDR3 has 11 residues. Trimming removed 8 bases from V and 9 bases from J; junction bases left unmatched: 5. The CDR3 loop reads CASAKQGTQYF. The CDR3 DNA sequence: TGTGCCAGCGCCAAACAGGGGACGCAGTATTTT.

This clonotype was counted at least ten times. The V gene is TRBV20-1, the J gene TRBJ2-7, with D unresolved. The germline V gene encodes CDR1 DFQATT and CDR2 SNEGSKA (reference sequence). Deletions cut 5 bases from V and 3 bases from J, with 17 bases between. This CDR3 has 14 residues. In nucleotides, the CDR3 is TGCAGTGCTCCTCTGCACTCATCTAACTACGAGCAGTACTTC. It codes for CSAPLHSSNYEQYF.

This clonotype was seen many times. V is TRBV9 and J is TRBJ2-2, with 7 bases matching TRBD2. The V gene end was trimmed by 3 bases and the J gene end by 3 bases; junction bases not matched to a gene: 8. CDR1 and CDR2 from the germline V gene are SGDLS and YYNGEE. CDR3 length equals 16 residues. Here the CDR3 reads CASSAGGTGYTGELFF. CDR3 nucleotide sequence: TGTGCCAGCAGCGCCGGGGGGACTGGCTACACCGGGGAGCTGTTTTTT.

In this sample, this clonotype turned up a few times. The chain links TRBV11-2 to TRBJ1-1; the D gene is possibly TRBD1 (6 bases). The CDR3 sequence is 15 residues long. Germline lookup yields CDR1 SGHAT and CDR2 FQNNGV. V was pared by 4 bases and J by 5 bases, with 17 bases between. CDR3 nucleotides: TGTGCCAGCAGCTCGAAGGGGGGCGGGAGTACTGAAGCTTTCTTT. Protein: CASSSKGGGSTEAFF.

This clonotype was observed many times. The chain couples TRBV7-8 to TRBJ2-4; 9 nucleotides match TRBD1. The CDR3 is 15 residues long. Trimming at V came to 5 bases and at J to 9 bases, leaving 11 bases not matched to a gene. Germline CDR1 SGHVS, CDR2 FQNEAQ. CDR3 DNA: TGTGCCAGCAGCCCCCTACAGGGGGCGAGGGGCATTCAGTACTTC. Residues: CASSPLQGARGIQYF.

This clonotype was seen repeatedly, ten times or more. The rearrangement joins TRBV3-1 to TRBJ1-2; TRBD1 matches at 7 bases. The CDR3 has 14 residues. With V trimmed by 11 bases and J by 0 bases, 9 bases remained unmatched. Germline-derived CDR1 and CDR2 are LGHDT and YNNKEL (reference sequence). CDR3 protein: CAVSRQGPNYGYTF. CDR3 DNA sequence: TGTGCCGTATCTCGACAGGGCCCTAACTATGGCTACACCTTC.

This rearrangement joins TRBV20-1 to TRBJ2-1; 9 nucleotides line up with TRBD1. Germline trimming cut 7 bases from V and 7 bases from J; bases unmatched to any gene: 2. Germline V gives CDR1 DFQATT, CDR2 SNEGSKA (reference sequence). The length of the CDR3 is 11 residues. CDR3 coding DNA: TGCAGTGTCGGACAGGGGAATGAGCAGTTCTTC. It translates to CSVGQGNEQFF.

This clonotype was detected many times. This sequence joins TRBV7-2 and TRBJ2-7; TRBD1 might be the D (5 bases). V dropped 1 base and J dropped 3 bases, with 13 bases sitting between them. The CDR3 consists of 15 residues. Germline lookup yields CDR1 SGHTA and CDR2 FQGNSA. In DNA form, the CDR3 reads TGTGCCAGCAGCTTAGGTCCTGGCAGGGACTACGAGCAGTACTTC. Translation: CASSLGPGRDYEQYF.

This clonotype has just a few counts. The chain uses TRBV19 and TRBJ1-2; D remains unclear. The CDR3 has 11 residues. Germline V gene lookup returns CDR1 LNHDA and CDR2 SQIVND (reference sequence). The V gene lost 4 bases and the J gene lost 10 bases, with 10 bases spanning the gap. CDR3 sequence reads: CASSNGRNYTF. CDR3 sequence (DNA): TGTGCCAGTAGTAACGGACGTAACTACACCTTC.

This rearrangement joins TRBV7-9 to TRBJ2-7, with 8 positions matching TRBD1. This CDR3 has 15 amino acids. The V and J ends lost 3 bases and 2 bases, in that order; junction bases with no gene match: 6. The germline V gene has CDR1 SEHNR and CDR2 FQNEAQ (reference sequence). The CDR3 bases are TGTGCCAGCAGCTTCGATCGGACAGGGACCTACGAGCAGTACTTC. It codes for CASSFDRTGTYEQYF.

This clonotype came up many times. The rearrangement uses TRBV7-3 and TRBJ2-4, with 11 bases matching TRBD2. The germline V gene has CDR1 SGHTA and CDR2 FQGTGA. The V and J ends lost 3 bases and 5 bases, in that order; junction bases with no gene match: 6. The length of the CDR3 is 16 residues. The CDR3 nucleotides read TGTGCCAGCAGCTTCCAACTAGCGGGAGTGGAAAACATTCAGTACTTC. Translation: CASSFQLAGVENIQYF.

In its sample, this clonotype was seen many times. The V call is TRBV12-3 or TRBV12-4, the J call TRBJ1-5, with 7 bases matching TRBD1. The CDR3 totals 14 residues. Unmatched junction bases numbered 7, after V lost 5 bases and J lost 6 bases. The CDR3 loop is CASSPRTGFQPQHF. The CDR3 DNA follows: TGTGCCAGCAGTCCACGGACAGGTTTTCAGCCCCAGCATTTT.

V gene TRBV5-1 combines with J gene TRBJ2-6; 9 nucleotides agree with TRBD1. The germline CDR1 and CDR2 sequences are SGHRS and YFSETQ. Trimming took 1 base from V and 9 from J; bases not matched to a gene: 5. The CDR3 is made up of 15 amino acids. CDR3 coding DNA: TGCGCCAGCAGCTTGAGACAGGGGGGCGGCAACGTCCTGACTTTC. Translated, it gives CASSLRQGGGNVLTF. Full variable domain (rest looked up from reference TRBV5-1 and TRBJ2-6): KAGVTQTPRYLIKTRGQQVTLSCSPISGHRSVSWYQQTPGQGLQFLFEYFSETQRNKGNFPGRFSGRQFSNSRSEMNVSTLELGDSALYLCASSLRQGGGNVLTFGAGSRLTVL.

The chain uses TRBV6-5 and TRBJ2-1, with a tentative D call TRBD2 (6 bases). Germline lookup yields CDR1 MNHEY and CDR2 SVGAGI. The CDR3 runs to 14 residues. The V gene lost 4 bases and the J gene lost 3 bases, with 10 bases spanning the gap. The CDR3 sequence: CASSWEDFYNEQFF. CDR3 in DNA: TGTGCCAGCAGTTGGGAGGATTTCTACAATGAGCAGTTCTTC.

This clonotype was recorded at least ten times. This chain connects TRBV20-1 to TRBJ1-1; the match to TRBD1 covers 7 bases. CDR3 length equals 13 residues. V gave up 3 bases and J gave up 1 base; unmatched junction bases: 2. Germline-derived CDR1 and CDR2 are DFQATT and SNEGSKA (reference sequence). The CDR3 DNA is TGCAGTGCTAGTAGGGGGCCGAACACTGAAGCTTTCTTT. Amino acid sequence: CSASRGPNTEAFF.

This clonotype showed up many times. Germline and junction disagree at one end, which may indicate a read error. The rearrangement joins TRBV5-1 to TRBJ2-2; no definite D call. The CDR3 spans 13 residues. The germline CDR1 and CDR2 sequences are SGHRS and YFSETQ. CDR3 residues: CASSLANTGELFF. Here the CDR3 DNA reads TGTGCCAGCAGTTTAGCGAACACCGGGGAGCTGTTTTTT. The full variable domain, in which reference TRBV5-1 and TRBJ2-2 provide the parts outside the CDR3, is KAGVTQTPRYLIKTRGQQVTLSCSPISGHRSVSWYQQTPGQGLQFLFEYFSETQRNKGNFPGRFSGRQFSNSRSEMNVSTLELGDSALYLCASSLANTGELFFGEGSRLTVL.

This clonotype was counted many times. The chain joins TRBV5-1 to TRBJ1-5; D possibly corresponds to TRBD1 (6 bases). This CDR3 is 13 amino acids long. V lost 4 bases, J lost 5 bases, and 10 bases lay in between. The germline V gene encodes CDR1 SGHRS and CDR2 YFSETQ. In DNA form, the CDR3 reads TGCGCCAGCAGCCAGGACAGTGATCAGCCCCAGCATTTT. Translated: CASSQDSDQPQHF. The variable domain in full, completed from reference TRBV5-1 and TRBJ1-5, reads KAGVTQTPRYLIKTRGQQVTLSCSPISGHRSVSWYQQTPGQGLQFLFEYFSETQRNKGNFPGRFSGRQFSNSRSEMNVSTLELGDSALYLCASSQDSDQPQHFGDGTRLSIL.

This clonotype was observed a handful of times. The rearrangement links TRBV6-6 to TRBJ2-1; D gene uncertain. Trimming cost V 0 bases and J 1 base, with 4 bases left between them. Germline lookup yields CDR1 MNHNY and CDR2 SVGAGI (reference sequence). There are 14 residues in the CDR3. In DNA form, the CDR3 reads TGTGCCAGCAGTTACTCTGGATCCTACAATGAGCAGTTCTTC. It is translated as CASSYSGSYNEQFF.

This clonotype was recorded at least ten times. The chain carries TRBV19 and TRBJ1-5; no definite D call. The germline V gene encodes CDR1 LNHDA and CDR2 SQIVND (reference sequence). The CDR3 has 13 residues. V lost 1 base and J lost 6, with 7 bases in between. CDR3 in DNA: TGTGCCAGTAGTATAGCTCCGGCTCAGCCCCAGCATTTT. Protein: CASSIAPAQPQHF.

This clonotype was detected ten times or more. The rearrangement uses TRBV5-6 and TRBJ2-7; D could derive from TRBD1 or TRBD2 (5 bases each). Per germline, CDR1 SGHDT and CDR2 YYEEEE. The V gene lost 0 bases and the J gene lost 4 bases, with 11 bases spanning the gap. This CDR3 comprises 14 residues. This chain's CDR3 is CASSLGPGTYEQYF. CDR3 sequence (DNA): TGTGCCAGCAGCTTGGGACCAGGGACGTACGAGCAGTACTTC.